This T cell receptor beta chain comes out of a study of T cell repertoires and HLA-DP antigens (dated by TCRdb to the late 2010s). With respect to the entire study: An in vitro model of CD4+ T cell alloreactivity against allogeneic HLA-DP presented by transduced HeLa cells was used in the study. Compared with self, one alloantigen differed at one amino acid in the peptide-binding groove and the other differed at under 11, modelling structurally similar versus dissimilar alloantigens. The three donors, two male and one female, ranged from the 18-to-29 to the 60-to-69 age band. The average DNA input was around 0.2 ug for sorted CD137+CD4+ samples versus about 1,200 ng for pre-culture CD4+ samples.

Deletion took 5 bases off V and 4 bases off J, with a span of 17 bases between the germline ends. The CDR3 starts with the cysteine, ends with the phenylalanine, and has 15 residues. CDR3 DNA is the only sequence kept; it has 45 bases, read in frame from the first base. From the germline V gene, CDR1 is SGHVS and CDR2 is FNYEAQ. TCRB CDR3 regions were amplified with the immunoSEQ multiplex PCR using forward primers for 54 TRBV segments and reverse primers for 13 TRBJ segments. Deep resolution, with a target of roughly 220,000 T cell genomes, was applied to the sequencing of pre-culture CD4+ samples. Amplicons were sequenced on an Illumina HiSeq System, producing 87 bp reads covering the CDR3. The authors' analysis ran thus. Correction for PCR and sequencing errors was applied to reads, and CDR3 regions were defined through alignment to IMGT reference sequences. Synthetic template pools were used to estimate counts of templates and unique rearrangements. Clonality was calculated as 1 minus Pielou's evenness. Richness was estimated with the Daley-Smith estimator. Morisita's index served as the measure of repertoire overlap. Clones found in cultured samples but undetected in the pre-culture repertoire of the corresponding donor were defined as low-abundance clones. TCRdb stores this immuneACCESS table with in-frame sequences only. Part of the clones is absent; in the studies checked, under half of the shortfall reflects unresolved V genes, and no reason is known for the rest. From that table come the V and J calls and clone size; the DNA was used to work out D and trimming. The sample has 90,000 to 130,000 clones on record, roughly 92% of them singletons. Clones ranked in the top ten supply 0.25% to 0.3% of the sample.

On this clone: No antigen is known for it. Base quality data are lacking; no much larger clone is found one base away.

Magnetic bead negative selection was used to isolate untouched CD4+ T cells from Ficoll-separated PBMC, with purity averaging about 98%. Magnetic beads were used to isolate untouched CD4+ T cells from Ficoll-separated PBMC, giving 95% to 98% purity with negligible CD8+ contamination. Peripheral blood mononuclear cells were supplied by the buffy coats of a few healthy blood donors, who served as the study donors. Each of the three donors was CMV seronegative. The DNeasy Blood & Tissue Kit was used to extract genomic DNA. For each subject, genomic DNA from sorted CD137+CD4+ cells and from pre-culture CD4+ baseline samples underwent TCRB sequencing. Here is what the overall study found, with its caveats: Sorted CD137+ cells showed similar clonality against both alloantigens (roughly 0.39), much higher than the clonality of pre-culture samples (approximately 0.038). Clones undetected before culture had an average cumulative frequency of about 35% against one allele and approximately 50% against the other. Separate analysis of naive and memory CD4+ repertoires was not performed. Limitations included only three donors, a non-physiological HeLa antigen-presenting system, and the use of total CD4+ responder cells.

Sequencing was carried out using CD4+ T cells from PBMCs. The sequence is built from TRBV7-6 and TRBJ2-5; TRBD2 is a weak D gene call, 6 bases matching. The receptor was isolated from a woman aged 18 to 35 in good health and CMV-seronegative. The sequence in DNA is TGTGCCAGCAGCGTTAGCGGAGATACTAGAGAGACCCAGTACTTC. Its translation reads: CASSVSGDTRETQYF.